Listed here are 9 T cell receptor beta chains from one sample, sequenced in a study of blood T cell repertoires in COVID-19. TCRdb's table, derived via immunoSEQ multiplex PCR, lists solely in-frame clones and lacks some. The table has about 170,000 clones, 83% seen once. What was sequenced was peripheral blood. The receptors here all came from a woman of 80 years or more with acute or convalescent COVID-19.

The CDR3 nucleotides read TGTGCCTGGAGTAGTAGCGCTTTAAATCAGCCCCAGCATTTT. This translates into CAWSSSALNQPQHF. The V and J genes are TRBV30 and TRBJ1-5; D uncertain. The CDR3 is 14 residues long. Germline V lookup: CDR1 GTSNPN, CDR2 SVGIG (reference sequence). V lost 2 bases and J lost 4, with 12 bases in between.

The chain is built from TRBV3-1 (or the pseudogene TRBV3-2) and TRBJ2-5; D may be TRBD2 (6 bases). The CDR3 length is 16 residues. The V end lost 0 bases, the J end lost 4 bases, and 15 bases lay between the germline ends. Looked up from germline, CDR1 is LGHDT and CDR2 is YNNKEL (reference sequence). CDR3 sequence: CASSQDPVGGGETQYF. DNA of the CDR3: TGTGCCAGCAGCCAAGATCCGGTGGGGGGTGGAGAGACCCAGTACTTC.

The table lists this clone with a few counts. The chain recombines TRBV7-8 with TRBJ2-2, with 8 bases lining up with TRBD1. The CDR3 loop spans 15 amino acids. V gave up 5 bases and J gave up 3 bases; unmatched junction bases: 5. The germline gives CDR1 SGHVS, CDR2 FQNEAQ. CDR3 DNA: TGTGCCAGCAGCCCCACAGGGGGAGACACCGGGGAGCTGTTTTTT. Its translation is CASSPTGGDTGELFF.

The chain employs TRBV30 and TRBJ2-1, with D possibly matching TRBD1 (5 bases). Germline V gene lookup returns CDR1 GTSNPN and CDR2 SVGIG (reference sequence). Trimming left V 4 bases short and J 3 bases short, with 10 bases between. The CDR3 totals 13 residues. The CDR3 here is CAWNGQGYNEQFF. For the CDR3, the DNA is TGTGCCTGGAATGGGCAGGGCTACAATGAGCAGTTCTTC.

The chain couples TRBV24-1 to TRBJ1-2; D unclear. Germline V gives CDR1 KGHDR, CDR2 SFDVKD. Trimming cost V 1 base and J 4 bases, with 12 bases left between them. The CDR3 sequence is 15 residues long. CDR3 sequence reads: CATSDLSVPSYGYTF. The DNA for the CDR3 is TGTGCCACCAGTGATTTATCGGTCCCCTCCTATGGCTACACCTTC.

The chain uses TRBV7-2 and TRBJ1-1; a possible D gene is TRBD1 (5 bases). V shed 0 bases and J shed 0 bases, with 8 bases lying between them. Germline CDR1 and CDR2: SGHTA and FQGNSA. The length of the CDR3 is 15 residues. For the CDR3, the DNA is TGTGCCAGCAGCTTAGCGGGGGGGTTGAACACTGAAGCTTTCTTT. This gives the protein CASSLAGGLNTEAFF.

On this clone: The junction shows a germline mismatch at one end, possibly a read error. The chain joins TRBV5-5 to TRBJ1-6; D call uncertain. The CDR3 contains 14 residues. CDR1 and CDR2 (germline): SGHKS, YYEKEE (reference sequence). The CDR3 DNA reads TGTGCCAGCAGTTTGGACGGTTTAGATTCACCCCTCCACTTT. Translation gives CASSLDGLDSPLHF.

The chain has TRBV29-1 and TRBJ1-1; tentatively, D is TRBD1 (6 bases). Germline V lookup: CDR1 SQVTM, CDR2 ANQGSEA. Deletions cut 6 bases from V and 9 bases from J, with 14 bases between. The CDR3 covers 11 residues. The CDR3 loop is CSVGDMGQAFF. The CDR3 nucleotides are TGCAGCGTGGGGGACATGGGCCAAGCTTTCTTT.

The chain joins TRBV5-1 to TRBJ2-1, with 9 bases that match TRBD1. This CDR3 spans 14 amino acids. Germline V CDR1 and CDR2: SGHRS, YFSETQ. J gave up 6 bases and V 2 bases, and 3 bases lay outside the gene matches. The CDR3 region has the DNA TGCGCCAGCAGCTTTGGACAGGGGCTCAATGAGCAGTTCTTC. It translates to CASSFGQGLNEQFF.